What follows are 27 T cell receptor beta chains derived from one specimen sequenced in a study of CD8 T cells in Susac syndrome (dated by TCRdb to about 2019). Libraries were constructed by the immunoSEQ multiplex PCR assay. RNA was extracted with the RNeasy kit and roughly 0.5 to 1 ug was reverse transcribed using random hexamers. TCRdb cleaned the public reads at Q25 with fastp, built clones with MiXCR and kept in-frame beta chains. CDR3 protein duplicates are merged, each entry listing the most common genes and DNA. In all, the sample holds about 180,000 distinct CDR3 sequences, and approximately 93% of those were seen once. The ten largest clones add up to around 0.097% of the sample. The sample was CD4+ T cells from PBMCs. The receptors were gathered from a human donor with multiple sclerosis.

The CDR3 is CASSPGLDQPQHF. In DNA, the CDR3 is TGTGCCAGCTCACCGGGCCTTGATCAGCCCCAGCATTTT. V usage is TRBV18 and J usage is TRBJ1-5; D gene unclear. The CDR3 totals 13 residues. V was shortened by 3 bases and J by 5 bases, with 8 bases between the two germline ends. The germline CDR1 and CDR2 sequences are KGHSH and LQKENI.

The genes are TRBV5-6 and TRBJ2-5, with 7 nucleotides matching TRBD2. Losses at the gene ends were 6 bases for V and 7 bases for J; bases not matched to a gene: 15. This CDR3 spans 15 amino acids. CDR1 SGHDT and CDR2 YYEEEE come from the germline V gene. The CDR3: CASTMALAGGGTQYF. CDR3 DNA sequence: TGTGCCAGCACCATGGCCTTAGCTGGGGGGGGGACCCAGTACTTC.

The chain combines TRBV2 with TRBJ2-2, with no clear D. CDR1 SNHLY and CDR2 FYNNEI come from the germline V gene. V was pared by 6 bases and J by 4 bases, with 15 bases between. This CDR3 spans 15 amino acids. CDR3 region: CASSLGSRSTGELFF. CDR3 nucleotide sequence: TGTGCCAGCAGCCTTGGGTCCCGTTCCACCGGGGAGCTGTTTTTT.

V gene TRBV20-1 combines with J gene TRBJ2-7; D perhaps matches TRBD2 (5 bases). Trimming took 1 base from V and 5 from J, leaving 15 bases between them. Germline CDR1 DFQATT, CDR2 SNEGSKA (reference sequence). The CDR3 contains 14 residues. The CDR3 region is CSARGPLGGNEQYF. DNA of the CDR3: TGCAGTGCTAGAGGACCTCTCGGAGGAAACGAGCAGTACTTC.

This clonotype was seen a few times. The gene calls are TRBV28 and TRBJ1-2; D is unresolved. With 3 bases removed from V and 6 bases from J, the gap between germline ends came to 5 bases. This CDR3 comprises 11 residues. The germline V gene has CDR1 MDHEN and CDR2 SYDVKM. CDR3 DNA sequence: TGTGCCAGCAGTTTGAGGAATGGCTACACCTTC. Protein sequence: CASSLRNGYTF.

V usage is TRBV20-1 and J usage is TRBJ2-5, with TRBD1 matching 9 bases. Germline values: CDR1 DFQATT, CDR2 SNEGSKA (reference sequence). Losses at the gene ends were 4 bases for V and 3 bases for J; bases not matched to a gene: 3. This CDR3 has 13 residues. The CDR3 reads CSAKRDREETQYF. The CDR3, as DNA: TGCAGTGCTAAAAGGGACAGGGAAGAGACCCAGTACTTC.

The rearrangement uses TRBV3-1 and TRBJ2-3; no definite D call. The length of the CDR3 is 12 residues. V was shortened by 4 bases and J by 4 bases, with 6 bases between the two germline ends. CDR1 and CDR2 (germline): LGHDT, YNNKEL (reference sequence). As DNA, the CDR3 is TGTGCCAGCAGCCCCCGGGCAGATACGCAGTATTTT. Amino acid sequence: CASSPRADTQYF.

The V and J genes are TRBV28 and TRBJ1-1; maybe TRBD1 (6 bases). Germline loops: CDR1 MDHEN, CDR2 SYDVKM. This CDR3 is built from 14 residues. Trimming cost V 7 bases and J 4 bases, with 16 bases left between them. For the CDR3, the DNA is TGTGCCAGCATTGGGCCCGGACAGACCACTGAAGCTTTCTTT. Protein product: CASIGPGQTTEAFF.

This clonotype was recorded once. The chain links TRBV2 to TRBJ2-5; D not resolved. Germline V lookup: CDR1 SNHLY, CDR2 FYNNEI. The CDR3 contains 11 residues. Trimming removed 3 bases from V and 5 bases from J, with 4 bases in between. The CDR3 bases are TGTGCCAGCAGTGAGCTGGAGACCCAGTACTTC. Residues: CASSELETQYF.

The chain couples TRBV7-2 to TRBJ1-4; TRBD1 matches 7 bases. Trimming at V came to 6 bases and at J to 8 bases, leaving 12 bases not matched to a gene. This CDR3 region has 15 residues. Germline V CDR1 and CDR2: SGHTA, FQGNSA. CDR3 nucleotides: TGTGCCAGCAGTACACAGGGGTTGTCTGGGGAAAAACTGTTTTTT. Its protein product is CASSTQGLSGEKLFF.

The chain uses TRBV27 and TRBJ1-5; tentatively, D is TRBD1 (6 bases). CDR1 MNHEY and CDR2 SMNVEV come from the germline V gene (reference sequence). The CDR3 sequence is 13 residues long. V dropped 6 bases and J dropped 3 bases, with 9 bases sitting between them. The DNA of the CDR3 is TGTGCCAGCAGGCGGGACACCAATCAGCCCCAGCATTTT. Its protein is CASRRDTNQPQHF.

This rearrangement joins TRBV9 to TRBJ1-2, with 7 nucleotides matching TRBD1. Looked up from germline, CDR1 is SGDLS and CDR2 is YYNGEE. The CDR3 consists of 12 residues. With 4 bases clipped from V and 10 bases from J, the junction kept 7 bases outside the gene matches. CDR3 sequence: CASSSRQGAYTF. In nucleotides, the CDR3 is TGTGCCAGCAGCTCTCGACAGGGAGCCTACACCTTC.

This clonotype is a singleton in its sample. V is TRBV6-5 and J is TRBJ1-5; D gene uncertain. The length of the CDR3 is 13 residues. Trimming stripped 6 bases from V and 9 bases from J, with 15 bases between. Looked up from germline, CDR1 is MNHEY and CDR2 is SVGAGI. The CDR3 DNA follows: TGTGCCAGCAGGCAAAATACTCTGGCGCCCCAGCATTTT. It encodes CASRQNTLAPQHF.

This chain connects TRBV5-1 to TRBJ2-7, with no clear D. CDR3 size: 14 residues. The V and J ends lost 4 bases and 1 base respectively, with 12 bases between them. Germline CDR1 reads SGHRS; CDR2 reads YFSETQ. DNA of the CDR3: TGCGCCAGCAGCCCGATCGACGGGTCCTACGAGCAGTACTTC. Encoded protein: CASSPIDGSYEQYF.

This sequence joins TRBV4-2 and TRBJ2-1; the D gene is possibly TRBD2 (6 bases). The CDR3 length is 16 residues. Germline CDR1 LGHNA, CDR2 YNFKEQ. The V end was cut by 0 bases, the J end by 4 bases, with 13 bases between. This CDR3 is CASSQDLRRGYNEQFF. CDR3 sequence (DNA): TGTGCCAGCAGCCAAGATCTACGACGGGGGTACAATGAGCAGTTCTTC.

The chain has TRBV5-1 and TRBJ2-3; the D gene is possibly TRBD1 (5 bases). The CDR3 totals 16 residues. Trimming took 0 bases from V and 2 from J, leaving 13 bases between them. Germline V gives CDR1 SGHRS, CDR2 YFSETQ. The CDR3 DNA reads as TGCGCCAGCAGCTTGGGGGCAGGGAATCCCACAGATACGCAGTATTTT. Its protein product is CASSLGAGNPTDTQYF.

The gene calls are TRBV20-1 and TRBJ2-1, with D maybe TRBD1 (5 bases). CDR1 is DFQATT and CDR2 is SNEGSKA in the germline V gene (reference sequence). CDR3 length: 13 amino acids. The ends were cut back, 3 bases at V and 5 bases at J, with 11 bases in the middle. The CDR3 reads CSASGARDNEQFF. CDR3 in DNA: TGCAGTGCTAGTGGGGCTAGAGACAATGAGCAGTTCTTC.

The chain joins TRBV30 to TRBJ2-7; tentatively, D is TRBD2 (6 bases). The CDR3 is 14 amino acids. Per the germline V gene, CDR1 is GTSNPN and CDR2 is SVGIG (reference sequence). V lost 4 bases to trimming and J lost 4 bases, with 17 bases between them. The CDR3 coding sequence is TGTGCCTGGAACGCGGGGCGGATGAGGTACGAGCAGTACTTC. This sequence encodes CAWNAGRMRYEQYF.

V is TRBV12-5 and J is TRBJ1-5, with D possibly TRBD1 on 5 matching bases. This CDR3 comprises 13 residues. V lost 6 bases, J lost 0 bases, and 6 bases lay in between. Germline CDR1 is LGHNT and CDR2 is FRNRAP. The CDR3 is CASGGTSNQPQHF. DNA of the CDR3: TGTGCTAGTGGGGGGACTAGCAATCAGCCCCAGCATTTT.

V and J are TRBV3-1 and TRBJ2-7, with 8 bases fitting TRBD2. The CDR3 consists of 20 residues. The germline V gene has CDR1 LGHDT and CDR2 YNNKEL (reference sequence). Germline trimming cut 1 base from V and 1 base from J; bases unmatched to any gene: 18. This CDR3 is CASSQAPGAGGRLPSYEQYF. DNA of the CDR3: TGTGCCAGCAGCCAAGCCCCTGGGGCGGGGGGTCGCCTCCCATCCTACGAGCAGTACTTC.

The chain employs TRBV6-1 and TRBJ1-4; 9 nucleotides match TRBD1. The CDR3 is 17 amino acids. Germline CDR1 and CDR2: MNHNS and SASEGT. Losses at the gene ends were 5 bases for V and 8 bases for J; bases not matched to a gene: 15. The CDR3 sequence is CASSTGPGTGLGEKLFF. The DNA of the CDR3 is TGTGCCAGCAGTACGGGCCCCGGGACAGGGTTAGGAGAAAAACTGTTTTTT.

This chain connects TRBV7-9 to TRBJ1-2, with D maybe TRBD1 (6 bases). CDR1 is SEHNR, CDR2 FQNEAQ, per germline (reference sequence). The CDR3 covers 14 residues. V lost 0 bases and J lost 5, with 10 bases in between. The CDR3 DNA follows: TGTGCCAGCAGCTTAGCCACAGGACAGTATGGCTACACCTTC. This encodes CASSLATGQYGYTF.

The CDR3, as DNA: TGTGCCAGCAGCCCCCAGCGGGAGTCCTACGAGCAGTACTTC. Amino acids: CASSPQRESYEQYF. The gene calls are TRBV27 and TRBJ2-7; 8 nucleotides align to TRBD2. CDR3 size: 14 residues. Germline V gene lookup returns CDR1 MNHEY and CDR2 SMNVEV (reference sequence). The ends lost 6 bases at V and 1 base at J; junction bases unmatched: 5.

For the CDR3, the DNA is TGCAGCGTTGACGGGGGGGCCGGGGCCAACGTCCTGACTTTC. Translated, it gives CSVDGGAGANVLTF. The J gene is TRBJ2-6, the V gene TRBV29-1; 8 bases fit TRBD2. The CDR3 length is 14 residues. Germline CDR1 is SQVTM and CDR2 is ANQGSEA. V lost 3 bases to trimming and J lost 4 bases; unmatched junction nucleotides: 2.

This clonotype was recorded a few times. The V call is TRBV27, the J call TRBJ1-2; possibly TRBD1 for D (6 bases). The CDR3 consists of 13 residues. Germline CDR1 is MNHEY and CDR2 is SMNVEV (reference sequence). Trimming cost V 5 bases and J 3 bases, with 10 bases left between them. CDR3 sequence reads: CASSPTGYYGYTF. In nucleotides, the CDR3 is TGTGCCAGCAGTCCCACAGGGTACTATGGCTACACCTTC.

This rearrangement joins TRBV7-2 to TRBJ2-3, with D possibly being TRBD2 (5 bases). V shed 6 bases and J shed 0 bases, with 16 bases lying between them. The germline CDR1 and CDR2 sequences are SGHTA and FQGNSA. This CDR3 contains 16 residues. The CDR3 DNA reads TGTGCCAGCAGACGTGAGGGCGTCACTAGCACAGATACGCAGTATTTT. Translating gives CASRREGVTSTDTQYF.

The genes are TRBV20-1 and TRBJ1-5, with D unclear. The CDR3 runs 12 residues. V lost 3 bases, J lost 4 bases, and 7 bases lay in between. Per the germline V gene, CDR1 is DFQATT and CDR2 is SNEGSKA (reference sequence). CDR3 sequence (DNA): TGCAGTGCTAGGAGAGCTAATCAGCCCCAGCATTTT. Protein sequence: CSARRANQPQHF.